This TCR beta chain is drawn from a study of blood T cell repertoires in COVID-19. From germline, CDR1 is SNHLY and CDR2 FYNNEI. The length of the CDR3 is 11 residues. Trimming took off 11 bases at V and 4 bases at J, with 11 bases between the two ends. Data came from immunoSEQ multiplex PCR; TCRdb stores just in-frame clones and leaves some out. Among over 200,000 clones, over 75% were seen once, and the ten largest hold 1.9%. This TCR was recovered from a man aged 40-55 years with active or convalescent COVID-19. The J gene is TRBJ1-1, the V gene TRBV2; no firm D call. The sequenced sample was peripheral blood. CDR3 region: CAGRGFTEAFF. The CDR3 DNA reads as TGTGCCGGGAGAGGATTCACTGAAGCTTTCTTT.